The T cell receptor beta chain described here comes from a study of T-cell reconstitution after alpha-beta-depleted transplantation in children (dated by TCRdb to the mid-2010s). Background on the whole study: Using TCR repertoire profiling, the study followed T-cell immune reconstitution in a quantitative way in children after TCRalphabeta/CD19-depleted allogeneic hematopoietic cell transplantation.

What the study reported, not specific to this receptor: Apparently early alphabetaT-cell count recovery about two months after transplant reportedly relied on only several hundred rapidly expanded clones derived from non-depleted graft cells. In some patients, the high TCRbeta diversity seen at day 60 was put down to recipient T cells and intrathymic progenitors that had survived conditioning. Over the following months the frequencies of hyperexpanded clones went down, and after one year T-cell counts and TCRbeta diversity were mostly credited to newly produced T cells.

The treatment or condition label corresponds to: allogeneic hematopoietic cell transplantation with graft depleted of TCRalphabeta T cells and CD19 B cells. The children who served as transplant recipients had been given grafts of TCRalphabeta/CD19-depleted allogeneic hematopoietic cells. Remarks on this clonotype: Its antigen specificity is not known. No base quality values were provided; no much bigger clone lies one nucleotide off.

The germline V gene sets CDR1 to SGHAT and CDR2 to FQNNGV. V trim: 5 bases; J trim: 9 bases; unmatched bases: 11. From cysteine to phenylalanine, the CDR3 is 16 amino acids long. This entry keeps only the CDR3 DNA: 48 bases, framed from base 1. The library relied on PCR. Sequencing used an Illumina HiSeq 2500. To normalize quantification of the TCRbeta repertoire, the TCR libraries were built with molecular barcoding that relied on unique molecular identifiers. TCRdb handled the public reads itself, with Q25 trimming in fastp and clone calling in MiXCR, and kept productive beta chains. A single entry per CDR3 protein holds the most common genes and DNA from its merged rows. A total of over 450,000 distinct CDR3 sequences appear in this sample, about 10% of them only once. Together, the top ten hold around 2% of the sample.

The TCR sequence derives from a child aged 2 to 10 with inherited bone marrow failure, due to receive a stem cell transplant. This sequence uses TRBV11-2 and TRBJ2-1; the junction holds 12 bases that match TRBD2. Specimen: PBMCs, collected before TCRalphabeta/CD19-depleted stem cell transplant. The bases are TGTGCCAGCAGCACTAGACTAGCGGGAGAAGGAAGTGAGCAGTTCTTC. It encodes CASSTRLAGEGSEQFF.